This TCR beta chain was captured by sequencing in a study of shared clonotypes between healthy human individuals. General study points: Tissue TCR repertoires likely differ from these blood-only repertoires. Larger estimated richness was generally recorded for naive subsets relative to memory subsets.

Donors were healthy HIV-negative adults without recently reported acute infections or vaccinations. Naive CD4+ cells were CD45RA-selected; the remaining cells were memory. A note on this clone: Antigen: not known.

The protocol was immunoSEQ multiplex PCR, while the TCRdb copy is restricted to in-frame clones and leaves out a portion. Seen here are under 2.5 million clones, roughly 90% observed once, and the top ten hold about 0.36%. The clonotype was recovered from a young man in good health. Some clones in this sample may be carry-over from other donors' samples. The sample consisted of naive CD4+ T cells from PBMCs. Indicated subset: CD45RA+ positively selected.

The CDR3 spells CASSYSGKSNQPQHF. The CDR3 region has the DNA TGTGCCAGCAGTTACTCAGGGAAAAGCAATCAGCCCCAGCATTTT. V gene TRBV6-6 combines with J gene TRBJ1-5; D gene uncertain. The CDR3 spans 15 residues. Germline lookup yields CDR1 MNHNY and CDR2 SVGAGI (reference sequence). Trimming took off 0 bases at V and 1 base at J, with 7 bases between the two ends.